The rows below give T cell receptor beta chains drawn from one sample of a study of identical twins. TCRdb processed the 5' RACE reads anew with MiXCR; each CDR3 protein has one entry. Of hundreds of thousands of distinct CDR3 sequences listed, approximately 9% are singletons. The same specimen was also included in a second study, on yellow fever vaccine responses in identical twins.

Sequencing was performed on PBMCs. The receptors here all came from a woman aged 18-29 years in good health. Each CDR3 is given with its conserved first and last residue. D genes are given only for firm matches. Where a row states a size, it is once, few, many or the class of an expanded clone; other rows omit it.

v_call	j_call	clone_size	d_call	cdr3_length	cdr3_nt	cdr3_aa
TRBV27	TRBJ2-1	NA	NA	13	TGTGCCAGCAGTTTGCTAGTTGCGTATGAGCAGTTCTTC	CASSLLVAYEQFF
TRBV28	TRBJ2-3	NA	NA	12	TGTGCCAGCAGCCCGGGGGTAGCGAAGCAGTATTTT	CASSPGVAKQYF
TRBV5-1	TRBJ2-2	few	TRBD1	18	TGCGCCAGCAGCTTGCTGGGGTCGGGACAGGGGAACACCGGGGAGCTGTTTTTT	CASSLLGSGQGNTGELFF
TRBV7-8	TRBJ2-7	NA	NA	14	TGTGCCAGCAGCAGGGACACCGTCTCCTACGAGCAGTACTTC	CASSRDTVSYEQYF
TRBV6-2/TRBV6-3	TRBJ2-7	NA	NA	14	TGTGCCAGCAGCACAGGGAATCGGCCGGTCGAGCAGTACTTC	CASSTGNRPVEQYF
TRBV5-1	TRBJ1-5	NA	NA	15	TGCGCCAGCAGCTTGGTGGGGGATCCCAATCAGCCCCAGCATTTT	CASSLVGDPNQPQHF
TRBV29-1	TRBJ2-5	NA	TRBD1	14	TGCAGCGTAGCCGGGACAGGCGTTCGAGAGACCCAGTACTTC	CSVAGTGVRETQYF
TRBV11-2	TRBJ2-5	NA	TRBD2	17	TGTGCCAGCAGCTTAGGTGGACCACGCGGGGGGGGAGAGACCCAGTACTTC	CASSLGGPRGGGETQYF
TRBV20-1	TRBJ1-1	few	NA	12	TGCAGTGCTAGACGGGGGGGGACTGAAGCTTTCTTT	CSARRGGTEAFF
TRBV18	TRBJ2-7	few	NA	15	TGTGCCAGCTCACGGGGACCGCCGAGCTCCTACGAGCAGTACTTC	CASSRGPPSSYEQYF
TRBV12-3/TRBV12-4	TRBJ2-1	many	TRBD2	15	TGTGCCAGCAGTCAGCGACTAGCGGGGAACAATGAGCAGTTCTTC	CASSQRLAGNNEQFF
TRBV4-3	TRBJ2-2	NA	NA	16	TGCGCCAGCAGCCAAAATCTAGCGCAGAACACCGGGGAGCTGTTTTTT	CASSQNLAQNTGELFF
TRBV29-1	TRBJ2-2	few	TRBD2	13	TGCAGCGTTGAAGAGGGGGGGAACGGGGAGCTGTTTTTT	CSVEEGGNGELFF
TRBV27	TRBJ2-6	NA	NA	14	TGTGCCAGCAGTTTATTTACCGGGGCCAACGTCCTGACTTTC	CASSLFTGANVLTF
TRBV7-9	TRBJ2-1	few	NA	16	TGTGCCAGCAGCTTAGTGGCTAGCGAGCCCTACAATGAGCAGTTCTTC	CASSLVASEPYNEQFF
TRBV2	TRBJ2-1	few	TRBD2	16	TGTGCCAGTCCTGCTAGCGGGGGGAAGTCTACAAATGAGCAGTTCTTC	CASPASGGKSTNEQFF
TRBV7-9	TRBJ1-2	NA	NA	15	TGTGCCAGCAGCTGGACAGCAACCACTAACTATGGCTACACCTTC	CASSWTATTNYGYTF
TRBV6-2/TRBV6-3	TRBJ2-6	NA	TRBD2	20	TGTGCCAGCAGTTACTCGAACCTAGCGGGAGTAGTATCTGGGGCCAACGTCCTGACTTTC	CASSYSNLAGVVSGANVLTF
TRBV9	TRBJ2-7	few	TRBD2	18	TGTGCCAGCAGCACCTCACTAGCGGGGGGGCCTAGCTCCTACGAGCAGTACTTC	CASSTSLAGGPSSYEQYF
TRBV6-1	TRBJ2-7	many	NA	15	TGTGCCAGCGGAAGCCCTGGACTAACAAACTACGAGCAGTACTTC	CASGSPGLTNYEQYF
TRBV7-2	TRBJ2-7	few	NA	14	TGTGCCAGCAGCTTAGACAGCTACTCCTACGAGCAGTACTTC	CASSLDSYSYEQYF
TRBV12-3/TRBV12-4	TRBJ1-1	NA	TRBD1	11	TGTGCCAGCTTGGGACAGCGGTTGACTTTCTTT	CASLGQRLTFF
TRBV2	TRBJ2-3	NA	NA	12	TGTGCCAGCAGTGATTGGATGGCTACGCAGTATTTT	CASSDWMATQYF
TRBV9	TRBJ2-7	many	TRBD2	16	TGTGCCAGCAGCGTAGCCCCGGTGTCTAGCGGGTACGAGCAGTACTTC	CASSVAPVSSGYEQYF
TRBV7-9	TRBJ2-5	few	TRBD1	15	TGTGCCAGCAGCTTATCTGGTAGGGGGCAGGAGACCCAGTACTTC	CASSLSGRGQETQYF
TRBV4-2	TRBJ2-2	NA	NA	14	TGTGCCAGCAGCCAAGTAGTAGAGATCGGGGAGCTGTTTTTT	CASSQVVEIGELFF
TRBV28	TRBJ2-7	few	NA	13	TGTGCCAGCAGTTTGGGACGAGGGACCGAGCAGTACTTC	CASSLGRGTEQYF
TRBV4-2	TRBJ2-1	few	TRBD2	17	TGTGCCAGCAGCCATGAAGGAGCGGGGGGGGCCTTGAATGAGCAGTTCTTC	CASSHEGAGGALNEQFF
TRBV29-1	TRBJ2-3	many	NA	10	TGCAGCGTTCTCATCGATACGCAGTATTTT	CSVLIDTQYF
TRBV12-3/TRBV12-4	TRBJ1-2	few	NA	14	TGTGCCAGCAGCCTTGGGAGACGGCCTTATGGCTACACCTTC	CASSLGRRPYGYTF
TRBV27	TRBJ2-5	many	TRBD1	17	TGTGCCAGCAGACGACAGGGGGCATCGGCATTAGTTGAGACCCAGTACTTC	CASRRQGASALVETQYF
TRBV20-1	TRBJ1-6	few	NA	16	TGCGGAACGTTCGACAGACGGAGCTCCTATAATTCACCCCTCCACTTT	CGTFDRRSSYNSPLHF
TRBV7-9	TRBJ2-1	few	TRBD1	15	TGTGCCAGCAAAGGACAGGGGGCTAGCGACAATGAGCAGTTCTTC	CASKGQGASDNEQFF
TRBV4-1	TRBJ2-7	NA	TRBD2	16	TGCGCCAGCAGCCAAGATCCCAGCGGGGGGGCGTACGAGCAGTACTTC	CASSQDPSGGAYEQYF
TRBV7-3	TRBJ2-3	NA	NA	13	TGTGCCAGCAGCTTCCAGACCACAGATACGCAGTATTTT	CASSFQTTDTQYF
TRBV5-1	TRBJ2-5	NA	TRBD1	15	TGCGCCAGCAGCTCCCTAGGACAGGGTAGGGAGACCCAGTACTTC	CASSSLGQGRETQYF
TRBV2	TRBJ2-7	few	TRBD1	15	TGTGCCAGCACCAAGACAGGGACAGAAAACTACGAGCAGTACTTC	CASTKTGTENYEQYF
TRBV7-9	TRBJ2-2	once	NA	15	TGTGCCAGCAGCCCCCGGCGGGGTTCGGGCGGGGAGCTGTTTTTT	CASSPRRGSGGELFF
TRBV6-5	TRBJ2-3	many	NA	12	TGTGCCAGCAGTTACTCCCGGGATACGCAGTATTTT	CASSYSRDTQYF
TRBV14	TRBJ1-6	few	NA	14	TGTGCCAGCAGGCCCCGGGAGGGGATTTCACCCCTCCACTTT	CASRPREGISPLHF
TRBV29-1	TRBJ2-7	few	NA	15	TGCAGCGTTGACGGGGAAACAGGGTCCTCCTACGAGCAGTACTTC	CSVDGETGSSYEQYF
TRBV12-3/TRBV12-4	TRBJ2-3	few	NA	15	TGTGCCAGCAGTCCTTTCCGGGCAGGCACAGATACGCAGTATTTT	CASSPFRAGTDTQYF
TRBV15	TRBJ2-5	NA	NA	15	TGTGCCACCAGCAGAGGCGGGACATCAAAAGAGACCCAGTACTTC	CATSRGGTSKETQYF
TRBV7-9	TRBJ2-1	many	NA	13	TGTGCCAGCGGTGACCCTTCCTACAATGAGCAGTTCTTC	CASGDPSYNEQFF
TRBV11-2	TRBJ2-1	NA	TRBD2	16	TGTGCCAGCAGCTCCCCTAGCGGGAGGGTGTACAATGAGCAGTTCTTC	CASSSPSGRVYNEQFF
TRBV4-3	TRBJ2-1	NA	NA	16	TGCGCCAGCAGCCAAGAATTCCTAGAAGCCTACAATGAGCAGTTCTTC	CASSQEFLEAYNEQFF